This record looks at one T cell receptor beta chain sequence and its context. Its ends do not fully match the called genes, so a read error is possible. The sample comes from a study of blood T cells in healthy people across ages. The germline V gene encodes CDR1 MNHEY and CDR2 SVGEGT. The CDR3 has 14 residues. Through a sample-barcoded 5' primer and a J-beta primer mix, a second PCR was run for roughly 7 to 12 cycles. TCRdb re-called the 5' RACE reads with MiXCR, one entry per CDR3 protein. Among about 570,000 distinct CDR3 sequences listed, 25% to 30% were seen once. The chain carries TRBV6-2 or TRBV6-3 and TRBJ1-1; D uncertain. The sample comprised blood. This clonotype was obtained from a woman aged 70 to 79 in good health. For the CDR3, the DNA is TGTGCCAGCAGTCCGTCTGGGAGCGCCACTGAAGTTTTCTTT. As protein: CASSPSGSATEVFF.